Shown below are 3 T cell receptor beta chains from a single sample sequenced in a study of identifying expanded T cells in peripheral blood. Sequencing was performed with immunoSEQ multiplex PCR; in TCRdb, only in-frame clones are kept and a portion is missing. The sample consists of 70,000 to 100,000 clones, around nine tenths of them appearing once. Specimen: blood. Receptors originate from a person aged 18 to 70 in good health.

V usage is TRBV27 and J usage is TRBJ2-3; D uncertain. The germline CDR1 and CDR2 sequences are MNHEY and SMNVEV (reference sequence). This CDR3 spans 11 amino acids. Trimming left V 9 bases short and J 2 bases short, with 6 bases between. This chain's CDR3 is CASQNTDTQYF. Here the CDR3 DNA reads TGTGCCAGTCAGAACACAGATACGCAGTATTTT.

This clone is a singleton in its sample. The CDR3 is CASRGYEQYF. CDR3 in DNA: TGTGCCAGCAGGGGTTACGAGCAGTACTTC. J is TRBJ2-7 and V is TRBV2; D gene uncertain. The CDR3 is 10 amino acids. Germline CDR1 reads SNHLY; CDR2 reads FYNNEI. The V end was cut by 6 bases, the J end by 4 bases, with 4 bases between.

The chain carries TRBV5-4 and TRBJ1-2; no reliable D call. The V and J ends lost 2 bases and 2 bases respectively, with 7 bases between them. The CDR3 length is 13 residues. Germline V gene lookup returns CDR1 SGHNT and CDR2 YYREEE (reference sequence). The DNA for the CDR3 is TGTGCCAGCAGCTTCTACGGAAACTATGGCTACACCTTC. Translated: CASSFYGNYGYTF.